This T cell receptor (beta chain) appears in the sequencing data of a study of technical replicates of blood from several donors. The data were produced by immunoSEQ multiplex PCR, yet TCRdb's version contains in-frame clones alone and is incomplete. The sample lists just over 70,000 clones, roughly 94% seen once, with under 0.5% in the top ten. The CDR3 has 14 amino acids. V lost 1 base to trimming and J lost 3 bases, with 10 bases between them. In germline, CDR1 is SEHNR, CDR2 FQNEAQ (reference sequence). This clone occurred once. The chain has TRBV7-9 and TRBJ2-7; no clear D gene. The sequenced sample consisted of T cells isolated from PBMCs. The TCR sequence derives from a human donor in good health. CDR3 residues: CASSLGSRDYEQYF. The CDR3 DNA sequence: TGTGCCAGCAGCTTAGGGAGCAGAGACTACGAGCAGTACTTC. The whole variable domain, filled in from reference TRBV7-9 and TRBJ2-7, reads DTGVSQNPRHKITKRGQNVTFRCDPISEHNRLYWYRQTLGQGPEFLTYFQNEAQLEKSRLLSDRFSAERPKGSFSTLEIQRTEQGDSAMYLCASSLGSRDYEQYFGPGTRLTVT.